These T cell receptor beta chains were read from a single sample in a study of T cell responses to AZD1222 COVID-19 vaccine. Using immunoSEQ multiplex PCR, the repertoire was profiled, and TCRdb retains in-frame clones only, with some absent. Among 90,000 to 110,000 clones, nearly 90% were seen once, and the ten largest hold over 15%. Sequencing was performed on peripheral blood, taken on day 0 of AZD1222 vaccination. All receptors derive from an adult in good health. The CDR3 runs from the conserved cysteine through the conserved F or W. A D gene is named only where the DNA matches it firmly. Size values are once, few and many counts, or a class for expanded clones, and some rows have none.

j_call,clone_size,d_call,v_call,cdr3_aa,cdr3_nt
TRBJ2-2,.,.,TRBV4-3,CASGRDINTGELFF,TGCGCCAGTGGCCGGGACATCAACACCGGGGAGCTGTTTTTT
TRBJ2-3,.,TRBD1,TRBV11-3,CASSLGTASTDTQYF,TGTGCCAGCAGCTTGGGGACAGCTAGCACAGATACGCAGTATTTT
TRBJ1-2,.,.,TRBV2,CAARVGGLWYGYTF,TGTGCCGCCCGGGTGGGGGGGCTGTGGTATGGCTACACCTTC
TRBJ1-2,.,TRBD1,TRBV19,CASSMRTGGLGYTF,TGTGCCAGTAGTATGCGGACAGGGGGCCTTGGCTACACCTTC
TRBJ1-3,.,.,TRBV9,CASSVAGGGHSGNTIYF,TGTGCCAGCAGCGTAGCTGGGGGGGGGCACTCTGGAAACACCATATATTTT
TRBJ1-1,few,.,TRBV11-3,CASSLGPGPGEAFF,TGTGCCAGCAGCTTAGGGCCAGGGCCTGGTGAAGCTTTCTTT
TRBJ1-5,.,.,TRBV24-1,CATSDAGEGGNQPQHF,TGTGCCACCAGTGATGCCGGGGAGGGGGGCAATCAGCCCCAGCATTTT
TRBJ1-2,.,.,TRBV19,CATRYYGYTF,TGTGCCACCCGCTACTATGGCTACACCTTC
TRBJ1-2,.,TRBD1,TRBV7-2,CASSLPGGINYGYTF,TGTGCCAGCAGTCTCCCAGGGGGCATCAACTATGGCTACACCTTC
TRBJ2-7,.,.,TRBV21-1,CASTFSVRDRTYEQYF,TGTGCCAGCACCTTCTCCGTAAGGGACAGAACCTACGAGCAGTACTTC
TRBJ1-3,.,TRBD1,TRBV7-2,CASSSRDRGGGNTIYF,TGTGCCAGCAGCTCCCGGGACAGGGGTGGTGGAAACACCATATATTTT
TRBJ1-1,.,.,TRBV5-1,CASSFGSAMNTEAFF,TGCGCCAGCAGCTTCGGCAGTGCAATGAACACTGAAGCTTTCTTT
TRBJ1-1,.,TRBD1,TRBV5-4,CASSWGTGKPRGTEAFF,TGTGCCAGCAGCTGGGGGACAGGGAAACCCCGGGGGACTGAAGCTTTCTTT
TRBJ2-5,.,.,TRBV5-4,CASSLVGSETQYF,TGTGCCAGCAGCTTGGTGGGGTCAGAGACCCAGTACTTC
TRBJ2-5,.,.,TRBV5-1,CASSFQETQYF,TGCGCCAGCAGCTTCCAAGAGACCCAGTACTTC
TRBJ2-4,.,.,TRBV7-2,CASSLEAPGSTKNIQYF,TGTGCCAGCAGCTTAGAGGCGCCAGGCTCAACCAAAAACATTCAGTACTTC
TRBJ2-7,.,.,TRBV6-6,CASSTGTSYEQYF,TGTGCCAGCAGTACAGGGACAAGCTACGAGCAGTACTTC
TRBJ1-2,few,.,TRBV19,CASSIDLWRAGYTF,TGTGCCAGTAGTATAGATCTATGGAGGGCCGGCTACACCTTC
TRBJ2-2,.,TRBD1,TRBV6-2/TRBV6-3,CASSISPGQFPKRANTGELFF,TGTGCCAGCAGTATCTCGCCGGGACAGTTCCCCAAGAGAGCAAACACCGGGGAGCTGTTTTTT
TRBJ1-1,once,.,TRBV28,CASSLPGDTEAFF,TGTGCCAGCAGTTTACCTGGAGACACTGAAGCTTTCTTT
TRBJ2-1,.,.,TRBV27,CASSFMREQFF,TGTGCCAGCAGTTTCATGAGGGAGCAGTTCTTC
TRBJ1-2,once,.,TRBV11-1,CASSLAPGGYTF,TGTGCCAGCAGCTTAGCTCCAGGTGGCTACACCTTC
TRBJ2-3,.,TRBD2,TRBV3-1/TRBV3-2,CASSQEGSLAGITDTQYF,TGTGCCAGCAGCCAAGAGGGTAGCCTAGCGGGGATCACAGATACGCAGTATTTT
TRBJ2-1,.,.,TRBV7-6,CASSLAHDSFNEQFF,TGTGCCAGCAGCTTAGCGCATGACTCCTTCAATGAGCAGTTCTTC
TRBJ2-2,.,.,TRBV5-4,CASSLGGLFTGELFF,TGTGCCAGCAGCCTGGGGGGACTTTTCACCGGGGAGCTGTTTTTT
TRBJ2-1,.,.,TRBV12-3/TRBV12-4,CASSLVGTNEQFF,TGTGCCAGCAGTTTAGTGGGTACGAATGAGCAGTTCTTC
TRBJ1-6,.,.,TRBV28,CASRRKRGAYNSPLHF,TGTGCCAGCAGAAGGAAGAGGGGGGCCTATAATTCACCCCTCCACTTT
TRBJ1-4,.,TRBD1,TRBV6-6,CASSWGDRNEKLFF,TGTGCCAGCAGTTGGGGGGACAGAAATGAAAAACTGTTTTTT
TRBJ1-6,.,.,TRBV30,CACRRDSLGSPLHF,TGTGCCTGCAGGAGGGACTCTCTAGGGTCACCCCTCCACTTT
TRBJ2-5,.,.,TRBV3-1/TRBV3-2,CASSQDVYSGGVGETQYF,TGTGCCAGCAGCCAAGATGTGTATAGTGGGGGAGTTGGAGAGACCCAGTACTTC
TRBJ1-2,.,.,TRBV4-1,CASSQVGSNYGYTF,TGCGCCAGCAGCCAAGTCGGGTCTAACTATGGCTACACCTTC
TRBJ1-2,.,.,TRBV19,CASSARHTGPDGYTF,TGTGCCAGTAGTGCCCGACATACAGGGCCCGATGGCTACACCTTC
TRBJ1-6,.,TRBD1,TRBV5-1,CASRDSSSYNSPLHF,TGCGCCAGTAGGGACAGCTCCAGCTATAATTCACCCCTCCACTTT
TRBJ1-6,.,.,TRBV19,CASSIEGGNSPLHF,TGTGCCAGTAGTATTGAGGGTGGAAATTCACCCCTCCACTTT
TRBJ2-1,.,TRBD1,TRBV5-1,CASSLWGQGVNEQFF,TGCGCCAGCAGCTTGTGGGGACAGGGTGTCAATGAGCAGTTCTTC
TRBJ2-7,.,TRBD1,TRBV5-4,CASRPQGSYEQYF,TGTGCCAGCAGGCCACAGGGGAGCTACGAGCAGTACTTC
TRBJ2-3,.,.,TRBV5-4,CASSPIAVTDTQYF,TGTGCCAGCAGCCCAATAGCGGTCACAGATACGCAGTATTTT
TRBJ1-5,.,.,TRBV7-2,CASSPWGARGQPQHF,TGTGCCAGCAGCCCATGGGGGGCGAGGGGTCAGCCCCAGCATTTT
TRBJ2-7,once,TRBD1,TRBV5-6,CASSLFRTGAYEQYF,TGTGCCAGCAGCTTGTTTAGGACAGGGGCCTACGAGCAGTACTTC
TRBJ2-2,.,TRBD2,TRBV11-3,CASSLDRGSGGNTGELFF,TGTGCCAGCAGCTTAGATCGGGGTAGCGGGGGAAACACCGGGGAGCTGTTTTTT
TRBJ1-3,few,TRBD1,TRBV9,CASSATGTGGGNTIYF,TGTGCCAGCAGCGCAACCGGGACAGGGGGTGGAAACACCATATATTTT
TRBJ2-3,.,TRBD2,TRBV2,CASKSGTPGGTQYF,TGTGCCAGCAAATCGGGGACCCCGGGGGGAACGCAGTATTTT
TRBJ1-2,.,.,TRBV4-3,CASSQVRGEGYGYTF,TGCGCCAGCAGCCAAGTACGGGGCGAGGGCTATGGCTACACCTTC
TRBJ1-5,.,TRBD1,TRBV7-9,CASSRDRGGSNQPQHF,TGTGCCAGCAGCAGGGACAGGGGAGGCAGCAATCAGCCCCAGCATTTT
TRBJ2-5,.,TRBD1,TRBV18,CASSRTGPTETQYF,TGTGCCAGCTCACGGACAGGGCCCACGGAGACCCAGTACTTC
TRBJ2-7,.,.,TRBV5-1,CASSTLGDGGTHEQYF,TGCGCCAGCAGCACCCTCGGTGACGGTGGGACTCACGAGCAGTACTTC
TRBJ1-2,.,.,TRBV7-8,CASSSPGRAGNGYTF,TGTGCCAGCAGCTCCCCGGGCCGTGCGGGGAATGGCTACACCTTC
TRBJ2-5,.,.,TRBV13,CASSLDGRETQYF,TGTGCCAGCAGCTTGGACGGGCGGGAGACCCAGTACTTC
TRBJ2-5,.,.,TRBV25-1,CASSESGRSTGETQYF,TGTGCCAGCAGTGAATCGGGCCGGTCCACTGGGGAGACCCAGTACTTC
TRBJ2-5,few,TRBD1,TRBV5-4,CASSLAGQASSRTQYF,TGTGCCAGCAGCTTGGCGGGACAGGCCTCCTCCCGGACCCAGTACTTC
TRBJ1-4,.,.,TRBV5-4,CASSLPGVGEKLFF,TGTGCCAGCAGCTTGCCGGGGGTCGGTGAAAAACTGTTTTTT
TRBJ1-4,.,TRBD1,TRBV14,CASSQGGGATGFTNEKLFF,TGTGCCAGCAGCCAAGGAGGGGGCGCGACCGGGTTCACTAATGAAAAACTGTTTTTT
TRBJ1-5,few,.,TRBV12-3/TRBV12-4,CASSLVAGQPQHF,TGTGCCAGCAGTTTAGTGGCAGGCCAGCCCCAGCATTTT
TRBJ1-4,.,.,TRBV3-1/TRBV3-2,CASSQPKRQRDEKLFF,TGTGCCAGCAGCCAACCGAAAAGACAGAGGGATGAAAAACTGTTTTTT
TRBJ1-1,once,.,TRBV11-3,CASSLGQNTEAFF,TGTGCCAGCAGCTTAGGACAGAACACTGAAGCTTTCTTT
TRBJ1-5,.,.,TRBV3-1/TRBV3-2,CASSQGQGNQPQHF,TGTGCCAGCAGCCAAGGACAGGGCAATCAGCCCCAGCATTTT
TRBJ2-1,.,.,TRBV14,CASSPLSYNEQFF,TGTGCCAGCAGCCCCCTCTCCTACAATGAGCAGTTCTTC